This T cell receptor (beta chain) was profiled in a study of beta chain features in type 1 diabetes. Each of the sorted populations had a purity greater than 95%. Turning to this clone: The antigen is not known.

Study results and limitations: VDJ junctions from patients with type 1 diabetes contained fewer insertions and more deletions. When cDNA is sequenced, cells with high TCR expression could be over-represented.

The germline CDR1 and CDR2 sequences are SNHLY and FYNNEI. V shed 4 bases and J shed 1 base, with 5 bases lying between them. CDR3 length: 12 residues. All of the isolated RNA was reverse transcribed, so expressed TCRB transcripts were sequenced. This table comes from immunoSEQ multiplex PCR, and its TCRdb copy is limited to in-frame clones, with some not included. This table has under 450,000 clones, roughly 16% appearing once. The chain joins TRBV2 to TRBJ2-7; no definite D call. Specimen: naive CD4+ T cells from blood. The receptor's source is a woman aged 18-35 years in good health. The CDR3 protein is CASSGPSYEQYF. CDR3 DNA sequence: TGTGCCAGCAGTGGTCCGTCCTACGAGCAGTACTTC.